This T cell receptor (beta chain) originates from a study of control samples from healthy donors and cancer patients. Repertoires were generated with immunoSEQ multiplex PCR, while TCRdb's copy carries only in-frame clones and drops some. Of around 100,000 clones listed, over 75% are singletons. Trimming removed 8 bases from V and 10 bases from J, with 9 bases in between. The germline gives CDR1 MNHEY, CDR2 SVGAGI. The CDR3 runs 10 residues. J is TRBJ2-1 and V is TRBV6-5; weak D call: TRBD2 (6 bases). The sequence was collected from a woman between 45 and 60 years old in good health. Sequenced: blood. CDR3 in amino acids: CASSEGEQFF. The CDR3 bases are TGTGCCAGCTCGGAGGGCGAGCAGTTCTTC.